This TCR beta chain was sequenced during a study of blood T cells in healthy people across ages. V lost 0 bases, J lost 4 bases, and 2 bases stayed unmatched. CDR3 length equals 14 residues. The germline gives CDR1 SEHNR, CDR2 FQNEAQ (reference sequence). Primers used in a second PCR of about 6 to 11 cycles were a sample-barcoded 5' primer and a J-beta primer mix. TCRdb re-analysed the 5' RACE reads in MiXCR, keeping a single row per CDR3 protein. Counted here are about 1,800,000 distinct CDR3 sequences, 25% to 30% occurring once; the ten biggest clones make up 7.7%. Healthy Caucasian individuals from Russia aged about 6 to 100 were enrolled as donors. Isolation of PBMCs gave at least 7 million cells per sample. This clonotype has a single count.

This sequence joins TRBV7-9 and TRBJ1-1; 7 nucleotides agree with TRBD1. Input material: blood. This TCR was recovered from a woman aged 25-40 years in good health. The CDR3 is CASSLANRGTEAFF. The CDR3, as DNA: TGTGCCAGCAGCTTAGCGAACAGGGGCACTGAAGCTTTCTTT.